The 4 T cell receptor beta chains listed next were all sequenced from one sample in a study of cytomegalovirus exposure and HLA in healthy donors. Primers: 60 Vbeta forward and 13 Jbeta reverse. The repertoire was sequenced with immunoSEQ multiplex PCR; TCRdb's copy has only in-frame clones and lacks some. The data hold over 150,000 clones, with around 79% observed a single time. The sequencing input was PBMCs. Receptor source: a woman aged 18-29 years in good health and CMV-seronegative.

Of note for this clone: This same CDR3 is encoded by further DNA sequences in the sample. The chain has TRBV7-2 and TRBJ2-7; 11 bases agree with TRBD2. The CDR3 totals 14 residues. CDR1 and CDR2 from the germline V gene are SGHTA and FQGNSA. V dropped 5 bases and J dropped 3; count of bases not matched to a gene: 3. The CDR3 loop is CASSPTSGSYEQYF. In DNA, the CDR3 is TGTGCCAGCAGCCCCACTAGCGGGAGCTACGAGCAGTACTTC.

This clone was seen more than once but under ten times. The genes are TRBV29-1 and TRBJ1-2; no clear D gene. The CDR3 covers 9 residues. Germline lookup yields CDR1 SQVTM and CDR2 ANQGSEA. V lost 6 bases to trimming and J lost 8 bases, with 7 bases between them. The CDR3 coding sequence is TGCAGCGTATCCAGGGGCTACACCTTC. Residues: CSVSRGYTF.

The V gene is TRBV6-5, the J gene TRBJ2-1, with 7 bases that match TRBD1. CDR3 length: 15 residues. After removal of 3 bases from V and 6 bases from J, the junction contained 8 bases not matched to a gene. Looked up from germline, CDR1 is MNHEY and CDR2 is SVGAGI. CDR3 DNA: TGTGCCAGCAGTTATGCACAGGGGCGGGTCAATGAGCAGTTCTTC. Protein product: CASSYAQGRVNEQFF.

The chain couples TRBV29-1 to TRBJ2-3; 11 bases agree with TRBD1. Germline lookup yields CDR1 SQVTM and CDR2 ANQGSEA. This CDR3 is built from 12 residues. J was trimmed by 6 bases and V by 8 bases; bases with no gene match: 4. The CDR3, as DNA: TGCAGCTTGGACAGGGGGCCCGATACGCAGTATTTT. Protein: CSLDRGPDTQYF.